Many counts were recorded for the clone carrying this T cell receptor (beta chain). This entry is derived from a study of Graves' ophthalmopathy and Graves' hyperthyroidism. CDR1 and CDR2 (germline): PRHDT, FYEKMQ (reference sequence). V gave up 6 bases and J gave up 0 bases; unmatched junction bases: 7. CDR3 length: 16 amino acids. As the template, RNA transcripts were used to amplify TCR beta CDR3 regions. First-round RT-PCR relied on HTBI primers, and a second-round multiplex PCR came next. From the multiplex PCR reads, TCRdb called clonotypes with MiXCR, one entry per CDR3 protein. Of about 660,000 distinct CDR3 sequences listed, roughly 41% are singletons.

The sequencing sample was made of peripheral blood. The chain uses TRBV13 and TRBJ1-1; 10 bases line up with TRBD1. The TCR sequence derives from an adult man with Graves' ophthalmopathy. The CDR3: CASRPGTGAMNTEAFF. In DNA form, the CDR3 reads TGTGCCAGCAGACCAGGGACAGGGGCAATGAACACTGAAGCTTTCTTT.